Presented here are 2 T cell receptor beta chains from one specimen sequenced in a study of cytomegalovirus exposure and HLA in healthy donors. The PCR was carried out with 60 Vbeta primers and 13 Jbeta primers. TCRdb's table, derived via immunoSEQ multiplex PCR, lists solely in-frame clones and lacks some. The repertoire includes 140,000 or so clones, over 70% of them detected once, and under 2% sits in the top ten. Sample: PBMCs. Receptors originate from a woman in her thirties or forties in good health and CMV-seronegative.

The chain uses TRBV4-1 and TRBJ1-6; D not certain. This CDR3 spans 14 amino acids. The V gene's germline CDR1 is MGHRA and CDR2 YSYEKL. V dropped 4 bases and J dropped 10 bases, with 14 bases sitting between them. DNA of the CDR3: TGCGCCAGCAGCCCGGGTCTTAGGAGCTCACCCCTCCACTTT. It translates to CASSPGLRSSPLHF.

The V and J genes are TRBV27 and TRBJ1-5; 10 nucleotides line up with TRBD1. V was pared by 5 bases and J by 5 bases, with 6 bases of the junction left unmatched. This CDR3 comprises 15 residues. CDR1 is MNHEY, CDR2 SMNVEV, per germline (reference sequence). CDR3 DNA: TGTGCCAGCAGTCGGGACAGGGGCAAGCATCAGCCCCAGCATTTT. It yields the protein CASSRDRGKHQPQHF.